A single TCR beta chain is shown here with its context. The sample originates from a study of CD8+ T cells in alopecia areata. Study summary: For the treated group, dosing was oral tofacitinib at 5 to 10 mg twice daily. For 6 to 18 months, tofacitinib was taken, and 6 months off drug followed.

V trimming: 4 bases; J trimming: 9 bases; junction bases outside the gene matches: 12. Per germline, CDR1 SGHDT and CDR2 YYEEEE. The CDR3 is 15 residues long. Alopecia areata patients provided lesional scalp punch biopsies and peripheral blood. PBMCs, the starting material, were the source of sorted CD4+ and CD8+ T cells. Investigators isolated RNA and reverse transcribed it into cDNA to act as the sequencing template. Produced via immunoSEQ multiplex PCR; TCRdb's table is partial and in-frame only. This sample has about 150,000 clones; under 60% occur once, and the top ten carry approximately 19%. This sequence originates from a human donor with alopecia areata. The chain recombines TRBV5-6 with TRBJ1-5, with 8 bases identical to TRBD1. The input for sequencing was CD8+ T cells sorted from blood, taken at week 0. CDR3 sequence: CASSLGTGPLRPQHF. CDR3 sequence (DNA): TGTGCCAGCAGCCTCGGGACAGGCCCCCTGAGGCCCCAGCATTTT.